In its sample, the clone carrying this T cell receptor beta chain was seen many times. Its target is not known. The CDR3 has 15 amino acids. Germline CDR1 is LNHNV and CDR2 is YYDKDF (reference sequence). V lost 1 base to trimming and J lost 9 bases; unmatched junction nucleotides: 12. Amplification of TCR alpha and beta CDR3 regions from RNA used iRepertoire nested multiplex PCR. Using its own MiXCR run on the multiplex PCR reads, TCRdb lists one record per CDR3 protein. The sample holds around 390,000 distinct CDR3 sequences, 41% seen once. These data originate in a study of glioma-infiltrating T cells. Across the study: WHO grade II oligodendrogliomas or astrocytomas, plus non-recurrent WHO grade IV glioblastomas, were sampled. Sequencing aimed for 4.5- to 10-fold coverage of about a million peripheral T cells. Study results and limitations: A blood CDR3 motif signature was depleted in highly divergent patients.

The sample comprised glioma tissue, nonneoplastic brain tissue, or PBMCs (not recorded which). The clonotype comes from a human donor with low-grade glioma or glioblastoma, undergoing nonglioma brain surgery, or in good health (not recorded which). The chain has TRBV15 and TRBJ2-7; the match to TRBD2 covers 7 bases. DNA for the CDR3: TGTGCCACCAGCAGAGGGGGACTACGCTACGAAGGGCAGTACTTC. Translation: CATSRGGLRYEGQYF.